These 6 T cell receptor beta chains share one sample of origin, sequenced in a study of shared clonotypes between healthy human individuals. TCRdb's table, derived via immunoSEQ multiplex PCR, lists solely in-frame clones and lacks some. The repertoire consists of hundreds of thousands of clones, with approximately 79% occurring once and the leading ten covering about 1.8%. Material: memory CD4+ T cells sorted from blood. The subset here: CD45RA-negative fraction. These receptor sequences come from a woman aged 25 to 39 in good health.

This clone has just a few counts. The rearrangement joins TRBV11-2 to TRBJ2-3, with TRBD2 matching 10 bases. The germline V gene has CDR1 SGHAT and CDR2 FQNNGV. The CDR3 is 15 amino acids. V was pared by 6 bases and J by 6 bases, with 9 bases of the junction left unmatched. DNA for the CDR3: TGTGCCAGCAGAAGACTAGCGGGTAGATCGGATACGCAGTATTTT. It yields the protein CASRRLAGRSDTQYF.

This clone showed up just a few times. The chain combines TRBV6-1 with TRBJ1-5; no definite D call. Deletions cut 11 bases from V and 5 bases from J, with 16 bases between. CDR3 length equals 13 residues. From germline, CDR1 is MNHNS and CDR2 SASEGT. Here the CDR3 reads CAGGPRLDQPQHF. The CDR3 DNA sequence: TGTGCCGGCGGGCCCAGGTTGGATCAGCCCCAGCATTTT.

The chain employs TRBV11-2 and TRBJ2-3; D is perhaps TRBD2 (5 bases). Deletions cut 5 bases from V and 0 bases from J, with 9 bases between. This CDR3 spans 14 amino acids. Germline values: CDR1 SGHAT, CDR2 FQNNGV. CDR3 protein: CASSQAVSTDTQYF. The DNA of the CDR3 is TGTGCCAGCAGCCAAGCGGTCAGCACAGATACGCAGTATTTT.

V usage is TRBV6-1 and J usage is TRBJ2-3; weak D call: TRBD1 (5 bases). The CDR3 loop spans 15 amino acids. The V gene lost 6 bases and the J gene lost 4 bases, with 17 bases spanning the gap. Germline lookup yields CDR1 MNHNS and CDR2 SASEGT. The CDR3 DNA reads TGTGCCAGCAGGAGAGACAGTTTATTCCCAGATACGCAGTATTTT. Its protein is CASRRDSLFPDTQYF.

The rearrangement joins TRBV19 to TRBJ2-3; D is unresolved. The CDR3 totals 13 residues. With 0 bases removed from V and 1 base from J, the gap between germline ends came to 2 bases. CDR1 and CDR2 from the germline V gene are LNHDA and SQIVND (reference sequence). The CDR3 sequence is CASSIDGTDTQYF. The CDR3 region has the DNA TGTGCCAGTAGTATAGACGGCACAGATACGCAGTATTTT.

This sequence joins TRBV7-2 and TRBJ2-7; D might be TRBD1 (6 bases). The germline gives CDR1 SGHTA, CDR2 FQGNSA. This CDR3 has 14 amino acids. V lost 4 bases and J 4 bases, leaving 14 bases between the germline ends. The CDR3 bases are TGTGCCAGCAGCTCCCCAGGGGATAGGTACGAGCAGTACTTC. Protein sequence: CASSSPGDRYEQYF.